The entry below describes one T cell receptor beta chain. The sample holds a few counts of this clonotype. There is no known antigen for this receptor. Per-nucleotide qualities are absent, and no much larger clonotype sits a single base away. These data are taken from a study of response to subunit inactivated influenza vaccine (dated 2018 in TCRdb). The study in broad terms: Deep quantitative T cell receptor repertoire profiling was used in the study to track responses to a trivalent subunit inactivated influenza vaccine.

General study outcomes and caveats: It was suggested by the authors that each seasonal influenza vaccination may recruit only a limited number of new T cells.

Library prep was done by RT-PCR. The sequencer was an Illumina HiSeq 2500. TCRdb's own reprocessing of the public reads used fastp at Q25 and MiXCR and kept productive beta chains. Here each entry gathers all rows of one CDR3 protein and keeps the most common genes and DNA. The sample profile shows roughly 630,000 distinct CDR3 sequences; around 15% of them were found once. 7.6% of the sample rests with the top ten. The clonotype originates from a man aged 50-59 years who received an inactivated influenza vaccine. Donor details come from another sample of the same person, matched by shared clones. The sequencing here drew on PBMCs from blood, taken 14 to 15 days before vaccination.

The nucleotides read TGTGCCAGCAGTGGGACAGGGGGTTTCTATGGCTACACCTTC. It translates to CASSGTGGFYGYTF. This chain joins TRBV2 to TRBJ1-2, with 10 bases aligning to TRBD1. The CDR3, from cysteine to phenylalanine, totals 14 residues. Of the read, only the CDR3 DNA is kept; its 42 bases are in frame from base 1. V loses 4 bases at its end and J loses 4 bases; junction bases beyond the gene matches: 3. According to the germline V gene, CDR1 reads SNHLY and CDR2 reads FYNNEI.